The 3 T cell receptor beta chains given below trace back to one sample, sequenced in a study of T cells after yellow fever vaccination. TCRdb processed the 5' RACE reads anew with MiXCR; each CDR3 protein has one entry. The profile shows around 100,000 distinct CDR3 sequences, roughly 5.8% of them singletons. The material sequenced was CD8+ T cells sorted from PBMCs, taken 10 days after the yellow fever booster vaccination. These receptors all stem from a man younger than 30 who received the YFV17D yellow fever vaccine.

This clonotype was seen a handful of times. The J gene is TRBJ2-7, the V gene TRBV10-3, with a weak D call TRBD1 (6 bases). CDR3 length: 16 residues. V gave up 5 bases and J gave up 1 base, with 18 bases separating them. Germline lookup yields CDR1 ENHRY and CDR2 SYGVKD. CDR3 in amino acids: CAISPGGPGGSYEQYF. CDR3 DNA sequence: TGTGCCATCAGTCCTGGGGGCCCCGGCGGGTCCTACGAGCAGTACTTC.

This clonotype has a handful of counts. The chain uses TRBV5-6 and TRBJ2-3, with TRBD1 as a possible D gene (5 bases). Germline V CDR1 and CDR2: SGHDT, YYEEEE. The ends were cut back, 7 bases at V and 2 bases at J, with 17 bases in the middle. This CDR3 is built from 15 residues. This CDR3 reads CASDNKGWVTDTQYF. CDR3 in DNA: TGTGCCAGCGACAACAAGGGGTGGGTCACAGATACGCAGTATTTT.

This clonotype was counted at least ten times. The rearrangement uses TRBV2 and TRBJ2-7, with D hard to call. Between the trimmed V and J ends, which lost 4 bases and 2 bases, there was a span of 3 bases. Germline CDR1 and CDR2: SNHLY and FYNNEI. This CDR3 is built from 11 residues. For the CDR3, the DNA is TGTGCCAGCAGTGCCACCTACGAGCAGTACTTC. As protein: CASSATYEQYF. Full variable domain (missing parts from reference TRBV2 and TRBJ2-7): EPEVTQTPSHQVTQMGQEVILRCVPISNHLYFYWYRQILGQKVEFLVSFYNNEISEKSEIFDDQFSVERPDGSNFTLKIRSTKLEDSAMYFCASSATYEQYFGPGTRLTVT.